This T cell receptor beta chain was found in a study of human T cells and chemical hapten exposure. For the study at large: The cohort included alopecia areata under or over 50% scalp, totalis and universalis. Points from the study as a whole: Expanded TCRs produced significantly more large CDR3 similarity clusters than controls did.

Noted time point: patch test 2, 6 weeks after DPC sensitization. Treatment reported: therapeutic diphenylcyclopropenone sensitization with weekly scalp DPC. As originally analysed: Sampled TCR counts reached a median of around 100,000 per sample, with values ranging from about 20,000 to 700,000. Each CDR3 protein is one row after TCRdb ran MiXCR on the RACE reads. TCRdb assigned the V and J calls; the authors' analysis was not used. Here the sample spans about 380,000 distinct CDR3 sequences, nearly 6.5% being singletons. The sample holds many counts of this clonotype. Its antigen is not known. Trimming pared 5 bases from V and 5 bases from J, leaving 15 bases between. The length of the CDR3 is 14 residues. Germline V gene lookup returns CDR1 MNHEY and CDR2 SVGAGI.

The sequence derives from a woman aged 18-35 years with alopecia areata. Some clones in this sample may be carry-over from other donors' samples. Sequences were derived from whole blood, sampled in connection with sensitization to the hapten diphenylcyclopropenone (DPC). This chain joins TRBV6-5 and TRBJ1-2, with D tentatively TRBD1 (5 bases). CDR3 coding DNA: TGTGCCAGCAGTAGTAGCGGGACGCCATATGGCTACACCTTC. The encoded protein is CASSSSGTPYGYTF.